This T cell receptor (beta chain) was found in a study of CD8 T cells in ankylosing spondylitis. TCRdb independently ran MiXCR on the 5' RACE reads; one entry per CDR3 protein. The sample consists of about 220,000 distinct CDR3 sequences, more than 25% of them appearing once. V lost 8 bases to trimming and J lost 1 base; unmatched junction nucleotides: 4. The CDR3 has 14 amino acids. Germline assignment: CDR1 KGHDR and CDR2 SFDVKD. The receptor was derived from a male donor with ankylosing spondylitis or in good health (not recorded which). The source material was blood, either unsorted or a sorted T cell fraction (not recorded which). The genes are TRBV24-1 and TRBJ2-3; 8 positions agree with TRBD2. CDR3 amino acids: CATISGRGTDTQYF. CDR3 in DNA: TGTGCCACCATCAGCGGGAGAGGCACAGATACGCAGTATTTT.